The subject of this entry is one T cell receptor (beta chain). Its antigen is still unknown. This sample stems from a study of beta chain features in type 1 diabetes. Study-level findings and limits: Type 1 diabetes patients had VDJ junctions that carried fewer insertions and more deletions. In patients and controls equally, PCR might favor templates that are shorter. Naive, central memory and regulatory TCRB repertoires appeared more similar among patients than healthy donors. TCRB CDR3s from Type 1 diabetes patients were moderately but significantly shorter in all four CD4+ subsets.

Expressed TCRB transcripts were sequenced because the isolated RNA had all been reverse transcribed beforehand. The data were produced by immunoSEQ multiplex PCR, yet TCRdb's version contains in-frame clones alone and is incomplete. The sample lists about 740,000 clones, 13% occurring once. Isolation of CD4+ naive, central memory, regulatory and stem cell-like memory cells was achieved by sorting via CD45RO/CCR7/CD25/CD127/CD95/CD27. V shed 3 bases, J shed 3 bases, and the junction held 11 bases outside the gene matches. The CDR3 has 16 amino acids. CDR1 SGHTA and CDR2 FQGNSA come from the germline V gene.

The source of this sequence is a man aged 18 to 30 with type 1 diabetes. The chain links TRBV7-2 to TRBJ2-7; TRBD1 agrees at 7 bases. Sequenced: naive CD4+ T cells from blood. The CDR3 loop reads CASSFSWDSFHYEQYF. For the CDR3, the DNA is TGTGCCAGCAGCTTCTCTTGGGACAGTTTCCACTACGAGCAGTACTTC.